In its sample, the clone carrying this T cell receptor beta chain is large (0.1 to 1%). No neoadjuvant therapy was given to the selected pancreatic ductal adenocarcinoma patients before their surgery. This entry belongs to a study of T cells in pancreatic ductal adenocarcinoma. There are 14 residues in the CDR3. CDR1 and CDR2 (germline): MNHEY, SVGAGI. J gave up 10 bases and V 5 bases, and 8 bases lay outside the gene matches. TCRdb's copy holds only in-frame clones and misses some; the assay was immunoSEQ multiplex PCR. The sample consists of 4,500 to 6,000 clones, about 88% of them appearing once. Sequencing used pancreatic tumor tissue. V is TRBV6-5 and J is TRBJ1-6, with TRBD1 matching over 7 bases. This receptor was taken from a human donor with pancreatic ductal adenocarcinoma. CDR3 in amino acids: CASSGTDFGSPLHF. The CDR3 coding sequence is TGTGCCAGCAGTGGGACAGATTTTGGCTCACCCCTCCACTTT.